The 27 T cell receptor beta chains below all came from one sample that was sequenced in a study of post-analysis software for immune sequencing data. Broader study findings: TRBV5-6, TRBV5-1 and TRBV20-1 were among 4 or 5 TRBV segments more frequent in patients than controls.

These receptors lack a known antigen. Researchers reported that TCR beta cDNA libraries carried unique molecular identifiers. TCRdb itself ran the PCR reads through MiXCR, one entry per CDR3 protein. The data show about 200,000 distinct CDR3 sequences, 25% to 35% seen once. Source material: blood. The receptor source for this set is a girl between 2 and 17 years old with multiple sclerosis.

This clonotype was seen only a few times. This sequence joins TRBV7-2 and TRBJ2-3; 9 bases are a match to TRBD2. The V gene's germline CDR1 is SGHTA and CDR2 FQGNSA. This CDR3 comprises 15 residues. V gave up 2 bases and J gave up 8 bases; unmatched junction bases: 8. The DNA for the CDR3 is TGTGCCAGCAGCTTATCTAGCGGGAACCCTTCTACGCAGTATTTT. Encoded protein: CASSLSSGNPSTQYF. Combining the CDR3 with reference TRBV7-2 and TRBJ2-3 gives the whole variable domain GAGVSQSPSNKVTEKGKDVELRCDPISGHTALYWYRQSLGQGLEFLIYFQGNSAPDKSGLPSDRFSAERTGGSVSTLTIQRTQQEDSAVYLCASSLSSGNPSTQYFGPGTRLTVL.

This chain links TRBV6-5 with TRBJ2-2; perhaps TRBD2 as D (5 bases). Trimming shortened V by 3 bases and J by 6 bases, and 17 bases separated the two germline ends. This CDR3 comprises 16 residues. CDR1 and CDR2 (germline): MNHEY, SVGAGI. The CDR3 reads CASSYSPPYGAGELFF. The CDR3 bases are TGTGCCAGCAGTTATAGTCCCCCCTACGGGGCCGGGGAGCTGTTTTTT.

This clonotype was recorded many times. This chain connects TRBV29-1 to TRBJ2-5; possibly TRBD2 for D (5 bases). V lost 6 bases and J 5 bases, leaving 22 bases between the germline ends. The CDR3 length is 15 residues. Per germline, CDR1 SQVTM and CDR2 ANQGSEA. This CDR3 is CSVGPAGGFGETQYF. The CDR3 nucleotides are TGCAGCGTCGGTCCAGCAGGAGGATTTGGGGAGACCCAGTACTTC.

The chain has TRBV29-1 and TRBJ1-1; D gene uncertain. CDR1 SQVTM and CDR2 ANQGSEA come from the germline V gene. CDR3 length equals 11 residues. Between the trimmed V and J ends, which lost 7 bases and 4 bases, there was a span of 10 bases. CDR3 in amino acids: CSARRGTEAFF. The DNA of the CDR3 is TGCAGCGCCCGAAGAGGCACTGAAGCTTTCTTT.

This clonotype was found many times. V gene TRBV29-1 combines with J gene TRBJ2-3; D unresolved. Trimming left V 4 bases short and J 6 bases short, with 14 bases between. Germline V gene lookup returns CDR1 SQVTM and CDR2 ANQGSEA. CDR3 length: 13 residues. The CDR3: CSVGHGLGDTQYF. CDR3 sequence (DNA): TGCAGCGTTGGCCATGGATTGGGGGATACGCAGTATTTT.

This clonotype was recorded at least ten times. V and J are TRBV29-1 and TRBJ2-1; D call uncertain. The CDR3 is 15 amino acids. V dropped 4 bases and J dropped 1 base, with 14 bases sitting between them. Germline CDR1 and CDR2: SQVTM and ANQGSEA. CDR3 loop: CSVVPMATSYNEQFF. CDR3 DNA sequence: TGCAGCGTTGTTCCAATGGCCACGTCCTACAATGAGCAGTTCTTC.

V and J are TRBV6-5 and TRBJ2-1; weak D call: TRBD2 (5 bases). Germline V gives CDR1 MNHEY, CDR2 SVGAGI. The V gene lost 0 bases and the J gene lost 7 bases, with 13 bases spanning the gap. The CDR3 sequence is 15 residues long. This CDR3 is CASSYSTRGRNEQFF. In DNA form, the CDR3 reads TGTGCCAGCAGTTACTCGACCCGGGGTCGAAATGAGCAGTTCTTC.

This clonotype occurred many times. This chain uses TRBV28 with TRBJ1-1, with TRBD1 matching over 9 bases. CDR1 is MDHEN and CDR2 is SYDVKM in the germline V gene. V lost 2 bases, J lost 9 bases, and 1 base stayed unmatched. The CDR3 length is 12 residues. Here the CDR3 reads CASSLGTGKAFF. CDR3 sequence (DNA): TGTGCCAGCAGTTTAGGGACAGGGAAAGCTTTCTTT.

The chain couples TRBV29-1 to TRBJ2-7; TRBD2 aligns across 12 bases. The CDR3 contains 16 residues. Germline V gene lookup returns CDR1 SQVTM and CDR2 ANQGSEA. V shed 6 bases, J shed 0 bases, and the junction held 9 bases outside the gene matches. DNA of the CDR3: TGCAGCGTACTGACTAGCGGGAGCAAATCCTCCTACGAGCAGTACTTC. It yields the protein CSVLTSGSKSSYEQYF.

This clonotype showed up just a few times. The chain recombines TRBV11-2 with TRBJ2-3; D not certain. This CDR3 comprises 15 residues. Trimming stripped 5 bases from V and 0 bases from J, with 12 bases between. Germline CDR1 reads SGHAT; CDR2 reads FQNNGV. CDR3 coding DNA: TGTGCCAGCAGCCCCTGGACGGATAGCACAGATACGCAGTATTTT. Translation: CASSPWTDSTDTQYF.

This clonotype has just a few counts. This chain uses TRBV28 with TRBJ2-7; D may be TRBD1 or TRBD2 (6 bases each). This CDR3 comprises 15 residues. Trimming took off 1 base at V and 3 bases at J, with 13 bases between the two ends. The germline V gene has CDR1 MDHEN and CDR2 SYDVKM. The CDR3 DNA reads as TGTGCCAGCAGTTTATTCGGGGGCCCCCTCTACGAGCAGTACTTC. Its translation is CASSLFGGPLYEQYF. The full variable domain, with the rest looked up from reference TRBV28 and TRBJ2-7, is DVKVTQSSRYLVKRTGEKVFLECVQDMDHENMFWYRQDPGLGLRLIYFSYDVKMKEKGDIPEGYSVSREKKERFSLILESASTNQTSMYLCASSLFGGPLYEQYFGPGTRLTVT.

A word on this clonotype: The junction departs from the called germline gene at one end, perhaps through a read error. In nucleotides, the CDR3 is TGTGCCACCAGTGATCCGATGGGAACAGATCCGCAGTATTTT. Its protein is CATSDPMGTDPQYF. V gene TRBV24-1 combines with J gene TRBJ2-3; D ambiguous. There are 14 residues in the CDR3. Germline values: CDR1 KGHDR, CDR2 SFDVKD.

This clonotype was seen ten or more times. V is TRBV25-1 and J is TRBJ2-4, with 9 bases fitting TRBD1. Germline V gene data show CDR1 as MGHDK and CDR2 as SYGVNS. With 6 bases clipped from V and 6 bases from J, the junction kept 12 bases outside the gene matches. This CDR3 region has 16 residues. The CDR3 nucleotides read TGTGCCAGCAGCGCCACCGGGACAGGGCCGAGAAACATTCAGTACTTC. This codes for CASSATGTGPRNIQYF.

This clonotype was detected many times. This rearrangement joins TRBV7-2 to TRBJ2-5; no clear D. The length of the CDR3 is 13 residues. Germline V gives CDR1 SGHTA, CDR2 FQGNSA. Trimming took 3 bases from V and 5 from J, leaving 10 bases between them. The CDR3 DNA sequence: TGTGCCAGCAGCTTTTCGCGTCCCGAGACCCAGTACTTC. This gives the protein CASSFSRPETQYF.

In its sample, this clonotype was seen a few times. The chain carries TRBV12-3 or TRBV12-4 and TRBJ2-1; D may correspond to TRBD1 or TRBD2 (5 bases each). The V gene lost 7 bases and the J gene lost 0 bases, with 13 bases spanning the gap. This CDR3 has 15 amino acids. CDR3 DNA: TGTGCCAGCACCCGACAGCGGAGCTCCTACAATGAGCAGTTCTTC. This encodes CASTRQRSSYNEQFF.

This clonotype was found a few times. The chain couples TRBV24-1 to TRBJ1-5; D remains ambiguous. The V gene lost 5 bases and the J gene lost 0 bases, with 7 bases spanning the gap. CDR3 length: 14 amino acids. Per the germline V gene, CDR1 is KGHDR and CDR2 is SFDVKD. CDR3 loop: CATSAPYSNQPQHF. The CDR3 DNA reads as TGTGCCACCAGTGCCCCCTATAGCAATCAGCCCCAGCATTTT.

The rearrangement uses TRBV5-1 and TRBJ1-1, with D hard to call. This CDR3 region has 16 residues. The V and J ends lost 6 bases and 5 bases respectively, with 23 bases between them. Germline V lookup: CDR1 SGHRS, CDR2 YFSETQ. CDR3 sequence (DNA): TGCGCCAGCAACCCTCGGGAAGGGAGGAGGAGAACTGAAGCTTTCTTT. Translation: CASNPREGRRRTEAFF.

On this clonotype: One base away lies a much larger clone, so this may be a sequencing read error. The V call is TRBV12-3 or TRBV12-4, the J call TRBJ2-3; the D gene is possibly TRBD2 (6 bases). The CDR3 has 15 amino acids. V was shortened by 3 bases and J by 4 bases, with 14 bases between the two germline ends. This chain's CDR3 is CASSFRAGRADTQYF. The CDR3 DNA reads as TGTGCCAGCAGTTTCCGGGCGGGAAGGGCAGATACGCAGTATTTT.

Regarding this clonotype: With a much larger clone just one base away, this may be a read error. The chain combines TRBV7-9 with TRBJ2-1; D ambiguous. Germline V CDR1 and CDR2: SEHNR, FQNEAQ (reference sequence). The V end lost 4 bases, the J end lost 7 bases, and 14 bases lay between the germline ends. This CDR3 has 14 amino acids. CDR3 coding DNA: TGTGCCAGCAGCTCCACCCGAGGACGTAATGAGCAGTTCTTC. This sequence encodes CASSSTRGRNEQFF.

This clonotype was picked up many times. V and J are TRBV28 and TRBJ2-1; 9 bases agree with TRBD1. The ends lost 2 bases at V and 3 bases at J; junction bases unmatched: 5. CDR1 MDHEN and CDR2 SYDVKM come from the germline V gene. This CDR3 has 16 amino acids. This chain's CDR3 is CASSLLDRGDYNEQFF. As DNA, the CDR3 is TGTGCCAGCAGTTTACTGGACAGGGGCGACTACAATGAGCAGTTCTTC. The entire variable domain, with the rest obtained from reference TRBV28 and TRBJ2-1, is as follows: DVKVTQSSRYLVKRTGEKVFLECVQDMDHENMFWYRQDPGLGLRLIYFSYDVKMKEKGDIPEGYSVSREKKERFSLILESASTNQTSMYLCASSLLDRGDYNEQFFGPGTRLTVL.

J is TRBJ1-1 and V is TRBV6-5; D is uncertain. With 6 bases removed from V and 1 base from J, the gap between germline ends came to 15 bases. The CDR3 contains 15 residues. Germline values: CDR1 MNHEY, CDR2 SVGAGI. The CDR3 is CASSHGRNRNTEAFF. In nucleotides, the CDR3 is TGTGCCAGCAGCCACGGACGGAACCGGAACACTGAAGCTTTCTTT.

This clonotype has a count of ten or more. The J gene is TRBJ2-5, the V gene TRBV5-5, with D uncertain. The V end lost 0 bases, the J end lost 2 bases, and 14 bases lay between the germline ends. The CDR3 spans 16 residues. Germline V lookup: CDR1 SGHKS, CDR2 YYEKEE (reference sequence). CDR3 protein: CASSLGSATRQETQYF. The CDR3 region has the DNA TGTGCCAGCAGCTTGGGTTCGGCTACCCGACAAGAGACCCAGTACTTC.

This clonotype was counted many times. This rearrangement joins TRBV29-1 to TRBJ2-1; D is unresolved. This CDR3 contains 8 residues. Germline V CDR1 and CDR2: SQVTM, ANQGSEA. Trimming stripped 8 bases from V and 6 bases from J, with 2 bases between. CDR3 coding DNA: TGCAGCACCAATGAGCAGTTCTTC. Translated: CSTNEQFF.

This clonotype was observed many times. The CDR3 spells CASSLPQGAMSGYTF. CDR3 bases: TGCGCCAGCAGCTTGCCCCAGGGGGCAATGAGCGGCTACACCTTC. The chain recombines TRBV5-1 with TRBJ1-2, with 8 bases identical to TRBD1. The germline CDR1 and CDR2 sequences are SGHRS and YFSETQ. The V and J ends lost 1 base and 8 bases, in that order; junction bases with no gene match: 10. This CDR3 spans 15 amino acids.

This clonotype has more than one count but fewer than ten. This sequence joins TRBV27 and TRBJ2-7; 8 nucleotides align to TRBD2. V was pared by 4 bases and J by 0 bases, with 11 bases of the junction left unmatched. The germline CDR1 and CDR2 sequences are MNHEY and SMNVEV (reference sequence). CDR3 size: 17 residues. The CDR3 coding sequence is TGTGCCAGCAGTTCTCCCCTTCGCGGGGGGTACTCCTACGAGCAGTACTTC. Its translation: CASSSPLRGGYSYEQYF.

In this sample, this clonotype turned up many times. The genes are TRBV27 and TRBJ2-1; 8 nucleotides line up with TRBD1. This CDR3 has 14 residues. Germline loops: CDR1 MNHEY, CDR2 SMNVEV (reference sequence). Germline trimming cut 2 bases from V and 7 bases from J; bases unmatched to any gene: 4. The CDR3 protein is CASSLGTGYNEQFF. In DNA, the CDR3 is TGTGCCAGCAGTTTAGGGACAGGCTATAATGAGCAGTTCTTC.

This clonotype has at least ten counts. The chain links TRBV12-3 or TRBV12-4 to TRBJ2-5; tentative D call: TRBD2 (5 bases). V was pared by 2 bases and J by 3 bases, with 16 bases between. This CDR3 has 16 residues. CDR3 sequence reads: CASSLLAGIIEETQYF. CDR3 coding DNA: TGTGCCAGCAGTTTACTAGCAGGCATTATCGAAGAGACCCAGTACTTC.